This TCR beta chain was sequenced for a study of CD8 T cells in Susac syndrome (dated by TCRdb to between 2018 and 2020). Study-level background: Among the Susac syndrome patients who were sequenced, clinically active disease was present in more than five and clinical remission was observed in fewer than 10. Susac syndrome patients were therapy-naive, on corticosteroids (some also receiving IVIg), or on IVIg alone at blood withdrawal. The study used repertoire sequencing to test whether antigen drove CD8+ T cell activation and differentiation in Susac syndrome. The research as a whole found: The CD4+ T cell repertoire of patients with Susac syndrome showed no detectable clonal expansion. The TCR sequencing and HLA analysis was acknowledged to have included a relatively small number of individuals.

Spanning cysteine to phenylalanine, the CDR3 consists of 15 amino acids. Only the CDR3 DNA stays, 45 bases, in frame from base 1. V was cut back by 2 bases and J by 7 bases, leaving a gap of 17 bases between them. CDR1 KGHSH and CDR2 LQKENI were looked up in the germline V gene. Peripheral blood CD8+ and CD4+ T cells from healthy donors, Susac syndrome patients and multiple sclerosis patients were profiled using high-throughput TCR beta sequencing. Recently defined diagnostic criteria for definite or probable disease were met by the Susac syndrome patients. Bulk CD8+ and CD4+ T cells were purified magnetically by negative isolation, whereas CD8+ TEMRA cells were enriched by FACS. Blood was drawn into EDTA tubes, processed within 24 hours, and PBMCs were isolated by density gradient centrifugation. PBMCs intended for TCR sequencing were frozen in liquid nitrogen and were later thawed in a 37 degrees C water bath. The sorted or isolated CD4+, CD8+ and CD8+ TEMRA cells reached a purity of at least 90%.

A word on this clonotype: Its target antigen remains unknown. The input lacks base qualities; no much larger clone sits a single base away.

RNA was extracted using the RNeasy kit, and about 0.45 to 1 ug of the RNA was reverse transcribed with random hexamers. The immunoSEQ multiplex PCR assay, which covers 54 Vbeta and 13 Jbeta segments, was used to amplify TCR beta CDR3 regions. Bias from PCR amplification was corrected by using a synthetic template baseline for primer optimization and for computational correction. The original methods were these. Reads were assigned to V, D and J genes according to IMGT and analyzed in immunoSEQ Analyzer, with only productive sequences retained. Clonality was calculated as one minus the Shannon entropy normalized by log2 of the number of productive unique sequences. Public and private clones were assessed among the 100 most prevalent clones of each patient and control. Clones were defined as Susac-specific when absent from the healthy and MS cohorts, from roughly 1,100 published viral clones and from other ImmuneACCESS disease sequences. The raw public reads went through TCRdb reprocessing: fastp at Q25, MiXCR clone calling, in-frame beta chains kept. Rows are unified per CDR3 protein, each entry keeping the most common DNA and genes. Clone size and V and J calls follow TCRdb, not the original study. Recorded for this sample are about 210,000 distinct CDR3 sequences; about 94% of them occurred a single time. The ten largest account for 0.15% of the sample.

The sequence is built from TRBV18 and TRBJ2-5; the D gene assignment is ambiguous. Sequenced sample: CD4+ T cells from PBMCs. This TCR came from a human donor with Susac syndrome. Here is the DNA: TGTGCCAGCTCACCAATCCAGGCCTTCGAGAGGACCCAGTACTTC. The resulting protein is CASSPIQAFERTQYF. With all but the CDR3 taken from the reference TRBV18 and TRBJ2-5 genes, the full variable domain is: NAGVMQNPRHLVRRRGQEARLRCSPMKGHSHVYWYRQLPEEGLKFMVYLQKENIIDESGMPKERFSAEFPKEGPSILRIQQVVRGDSAAYFCASSPIQAFERTQYFGPGTRLLVL.